These 17 T cell receptor beta chains were all obtained from the same sample, sequenced in a study of blood T cell repertoires in COVID-19. Sequencing used immunoSEQ multiplex PCR; TCRdb keeps in-frame clones, though not all of them. The table shows about 190,000 clones, with around 73% occurring only once. The sample taken for sequencing was PBMCs or T cells enriched from blood (not recorded which). These receptors were obtained from a woman aged 45-65 years who had recovered from COVID-19.

The chain carries TRBV27 and TRBJ2-2; TRBD1 matches at 9 bases. This CDR3 region has 21 residues. V was pared by 5 bases and J by 7 bases, with 26 bases of the junction left unmatched. The germline gives CDR1 MNHEY, CDR2 SMNVEV (reference sequence). The chain's CDR3 is CASSRQSKTGTGSRFGGELFF. The CDR3 DNA is TGTGCCAGCAGTCGCCAATCAAAGACCGGGACAGGGAGTAGGTTCGGCGGGGAGCTGTTTTTT.

V usage is TRBV7-9 and J usage is TRBJ1-5; D may be TRBD1 (5 bases). CDR1 and CDR2 from the germline V gene are SEHNR and FQNEAQ (reference sequence). CDR3 length equals 16 residues. Trimming took 5 bases from V and 2 from J, leaving 16 bases between them. In nucleotides, the CDR3 is TGTGCCAGCAGCCCAGCGGGGGGTCGTGGCAATCAGCCCCAGCATTTT. The encoded protein is CASSPAGGRGNQPQHF.

V is TRBV24-1 and J is TRBJ2-1; 10 bases are a match to TRBD2. The V gene end was trimmed by 7 bases and the J gene end by 6 bases; junction bases not matched to a gene: 8. Germline V lookup: CDR1 KGHDR, CDR2 SFDVKD. The CDR3 length is 15 residues. In DNA, the CDR3 is TGTGCCACCAGAAGCGGGAGGGCATTCTCCAATGAGCAGTTCTTC. Translated, it gives CATRSGRAFSNEQFF.

The chain couples TRBV12-3 or TRBV12-4 to TRBJ1-1; no firm D call. This CDR3 is 12 amino acids long. V gave up 0 bases and J gave up 8 bases, with 7 bases separating them. As DNA, the CDR3 is TGTGCCAGCAGTTTAGCCGGTATGGAAGCTTTCTTT. It codes for CASSLAGMEAFF.

This clone turned up a few times. The gene calls are TRBV24-1 and TRBJ1-2, with 8 bases identical to TRBD1. This CDR3 is 15 amino acids long. V shed 6 bases and J 6 bases; nucleotides not matched to a gene: 11. Germline assignment: CDR1 KGHDR and CDR2 SFDVKD. The chain's CDR3 is CATSSQKQGGHGYTF. CDR3 bases: TGTGCCACCAGTTCTCAGAAACAGGGGGGACATGGCTACACCTTC.

This clone was seen only once. The chain is built from TRBV7-2 and TRBJ2-7; D is perhaps TRBD1 (5 bases). CDR3 length: 15 residues. V lost 0 bases to trimming and J lost 6 bases, with 15 bases between them. Per the germline V gene, CDR1 is SGHTA and CDR2 is FQGNSA. The CDR3 DNA sequence: TGTGCCAGCAGCTTAGCGCAGTACAGGCTTGCCGAGCAGTACTTC. Translating gives CASSLAQYRLAEQYF.

This clone occurred a few times. The chain links TRBV6-2 or TRBV6-3 to TRBJ2-1; 8 bases line up with TRBD2. This CDR3 spans 18 amino acids. Per the germline V gene, CDR1 is MNHEY and CDR2 is SVGEGT. With 7 bases clipped from V and 0 bases from J, the junction kept 14 bases outside the gene matches. The CDR3 loop reads CASTPWATSGSSYNEQFF. The CDR3 bases are TGTGCCAGCACCCCCTGGGCTACTAGCGGTAGCTCCTACAATGAGCAGTTCTTC.

J is TRBJ1-5 and V is TRBV4-1; TRBD1 is a possible D gene (5 bases). The CDR3 covers 15 residues. Trimming stripped 6 bases from V and 1 base from J, with 13 bases between. Germline V lookup: CDR1 MGHRA, CDR2 YSYEKL. CDR3 residues: CASSLQEDSNQPQHF. The CDR3, as DNA: TGCGCCAGCAGTCTACAGGAAGACAGCAATCAGCCCCAGCATTTT.

CDR3 sequence (DNA): TGTGCCATCAGTAACCCAGACAGTATTAGTGGAAGGGGGCCAGAGACCCAGTACTTC. It specifies CAISNPDSISGRGPETQYF. The chain links TRBV10-3 to TRBJ2-5, with TRBD1 identical over 7 bases. J lost 4 bases, V lost 5 bases, and 22 bases had no gene match. Germline V gene data show CDR1 as ENHRY and CDR2 as SYGVKD. The CDR3 runs 19 residues.

V gene TRBV3-1 (or the pseudogene TRBV3-2) combines with J gene TRBJ2-7; D possibly corresponds to TRBD1 (5 bases). V lost 2 bases to trimming and J lost 12 bases, with 17 bases between them. The germline CDR1 and CDR2 sequences are LGHDT and YNNKEL (reference sequence). The CDR3 has 13 amino acids. CDR3 nucleotide sequence: TGTGCCAGCAGCCAACTACAGGACGGTCCTCCGTACTTC. Protein: CASSQLQDGPPYF.

CDR3 nucleotide sequence: TGCGCCAGCAGCGCGGTGGGACAACCGTCTAATGAAAAACTGTTTTTT. Amino acids: CASSAVGQPSNEKLFF. The chain links TRBV5-1 to TRBJ1-4, with D possibly TRBD1 on 6 matching bases. V was clipped by 4 bases and J by 3 bases, with 16 bases between them. The CDR3 runs 16 residues. Germline values: CDR1 SGHRS, CDR2 YFSETQ.

The CDR3 nucleotides read TGTGCCAGCAGCTTGGCCAACCTAGATAACAATGAGCAGTTCTTC. The encoded protein is CASSLANLDNNEQFF. The chain combines TRBV5-5 with TRBJ2-1; D gene ambiguous. CDR3 length equals 15 residues. Germline V CDR1 and CDR2: SGHKS, YYEKEE (reference sequence). Trimming cost V 0 bases and J 5 bases, with 12 bases left between them.

The chain links TRBV11-1 to TRBJ2-1, with a tentative D call TRBD2 (6 bases). This CDR3 has 15 residues. Looked up from germline, CDR1 is SGHAT and CDR2 is FQDESV (reference sequence). Trimming stripped 8 bases from V and 4 bases from J, with 18 bases between. Here the CDR3 reads CASRRERAYYNEQFF. DNA of the CDR3: TGTGCCAGCCGAAGAGAGCGGGCCTATTACAATGAGCAGTTCTTC. Full variable domain (remainder filled in from reference TRBV11-1 and TRBJ2-1): EAEVAQSPRYKITEKSQAVAFWCDPISGHATLYWYRQILGQGPELLVQFQDESVVDDSQLPKDRFSAERLKGVDSTLKIQPAELGDSAMYLCASRRERAYYNEQFFGPGTRLTVL.

A few counts support this clone. The chain combines TRBV29-1 with TRBJ1-1; TRBD1 is a possible D gene (5 bases). V dropped 7 bases and J dropped 5 bases, with 17 bases sitting between them. The V gene's germline CDR1 is SQVTM and CDR2 ANQGSEA. CDR3 length: 13 amino acids. In DNA form, the CDR3 reads TGCAGCGGCCGGGCGACAGACGGTACTGAAGCTTTCTTT. Translated, it gives CSGRATDGTEAFF.

J is TRBJ2-7 and V is TRBV28; a weak D match, TRBD1 (5 bases). The V end was cut by 3 bases, the J end by 3 bases, with 9 bases between. This CDR3 has 13 amino acids. The germline gives CDR1 MDHEN, CDR2 SYDVKM. The CDR3 is CASSLAGNYEQYF. The CDR3 nucleotides are TGTGCCAGCAGTTTGGCAGGGAACTACGAGCAGTACTTC.

This sequence joins TRBV11-3 and TRBJ2-1, with TRBD2 matching over 8 bases. This CDR3 spans 15 amino acids. Germline loops: CDR1 SGHNT, CDR2 YENEEA. J was trimmed by 6 bases and V by 2 bases; bases with no gene match: 6. CDR3 nucleotide sequence: TGTGCCAGCAGCTTAAGCGGGAGCAGCACCAATGAGCAGTTCTTC. Encoded protein: CASSLSGSSTNEQFF.

In this sample, this clone turned up once. The chain's CDR3 is CASSLSLDEQYF. The CDR3 DNA reads as TGTGCCAGCAGCTTAAGCCTCGACGAGCAGTACTTC. The chain uses TRBV11-2 and TRBJ2-7; the D is unclear. Trimming removed 2 bases at V and 5 bases at J, with 7 bases between. This CDR3 is 12 amino acids long. Germline assignment: CDR1 SGHAT and CDR2 FQNNGV. Variable domain in full (rest from reference TRBV11-2 and TRBJ2-7): EAGVAQSPRYKIIEKRQSVAFWCNPISGHATLYWYQQILGQGPKLLIQFQNNGVVDDSQLPKDRFSAERLKGVDSTLKIQPAKLEDSAVYLCASSLSLDEQYFGPGTRLTVT.